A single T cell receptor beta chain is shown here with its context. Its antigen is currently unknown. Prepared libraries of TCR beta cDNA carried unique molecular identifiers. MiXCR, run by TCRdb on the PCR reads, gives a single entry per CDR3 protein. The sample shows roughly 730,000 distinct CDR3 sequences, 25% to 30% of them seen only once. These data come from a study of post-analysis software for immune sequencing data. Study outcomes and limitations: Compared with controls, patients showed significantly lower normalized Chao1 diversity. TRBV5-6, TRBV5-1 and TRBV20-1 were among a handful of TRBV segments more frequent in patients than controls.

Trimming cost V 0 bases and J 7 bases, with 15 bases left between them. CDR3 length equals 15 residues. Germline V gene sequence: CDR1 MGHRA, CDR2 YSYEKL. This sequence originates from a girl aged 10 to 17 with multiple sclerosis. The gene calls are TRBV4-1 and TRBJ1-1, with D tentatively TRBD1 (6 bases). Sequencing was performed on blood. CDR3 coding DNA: TGCGCCAGCAGCCAAGATCCCAACAGGGCGGGTGAAGCTTTCTTT. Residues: CASSQDPNRAGEAFF.